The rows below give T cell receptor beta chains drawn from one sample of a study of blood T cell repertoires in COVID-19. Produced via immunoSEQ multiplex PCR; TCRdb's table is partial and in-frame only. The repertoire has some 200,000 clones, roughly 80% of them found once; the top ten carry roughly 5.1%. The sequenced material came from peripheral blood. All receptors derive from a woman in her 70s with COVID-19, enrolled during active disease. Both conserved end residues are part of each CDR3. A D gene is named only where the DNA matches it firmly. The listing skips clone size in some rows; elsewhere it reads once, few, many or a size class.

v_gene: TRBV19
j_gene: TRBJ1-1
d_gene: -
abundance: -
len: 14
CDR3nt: TGTGCCAGTAGTATCTGGGGGCAGGGCACTGAAGCTTTCTTT
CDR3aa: CASSIWGQGTEAFF

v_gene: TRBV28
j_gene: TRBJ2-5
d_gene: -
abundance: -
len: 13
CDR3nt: TGTGCCAGCAGTGGGGGGTCACGCATAACCCAGTACTTC
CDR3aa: CASSGGSRITQYF

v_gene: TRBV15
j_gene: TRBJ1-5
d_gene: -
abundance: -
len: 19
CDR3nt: TGTGCCACCAGCAGAGGCAAGGGGTCCTCCTTTTATAGCAATCAGCCCCAGCATTTT
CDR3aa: CATSRGKGSSFYSNQPQHF

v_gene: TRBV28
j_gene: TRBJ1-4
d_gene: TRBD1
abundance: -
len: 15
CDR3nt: TGTGCCAGCAGTTTATCGGGACAGGGGAATGAAAAACTGTTTTTT
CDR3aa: CASSLSGQGNEKLFF

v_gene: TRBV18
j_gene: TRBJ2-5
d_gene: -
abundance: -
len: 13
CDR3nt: TGTGCCAGCTCCTCGGACAGCCTAGAGACCCAGTACTTC
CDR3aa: CASSSDSLETQYF

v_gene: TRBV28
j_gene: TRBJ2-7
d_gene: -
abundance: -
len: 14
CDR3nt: TGTGCCAGCAGTCTCCGAGGCCCCCGAAACGAGCAGTACTTC
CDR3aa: CASSLRGPRNEQYF

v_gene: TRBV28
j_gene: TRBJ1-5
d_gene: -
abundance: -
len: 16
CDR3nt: TGTGCCAGCAGTTCTTCCGGAGGAACTACCAATCAGCCCCAGCATTTT
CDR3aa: CASSSSGGTTNQPQHF

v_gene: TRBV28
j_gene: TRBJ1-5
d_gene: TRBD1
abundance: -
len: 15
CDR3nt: TGTGCCAGCCCTCCCGGGACAGCTAGCAATCAGCCCCAGCATTTT
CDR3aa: CASPPGTASNQPQHF

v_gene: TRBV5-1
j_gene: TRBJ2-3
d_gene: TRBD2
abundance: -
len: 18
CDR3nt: TGCGCCAGCAGCGCACAAAGACCTGGACTAGCGGGCACAGATACGCAGTATTTT
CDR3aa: CASSAQRPGLAGTDTQYF

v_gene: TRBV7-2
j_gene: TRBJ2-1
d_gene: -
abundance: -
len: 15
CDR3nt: TGTGCCAGCAGCCTCGGGACTTTTTCCTACAATGAGCAGTTCTTC
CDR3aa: CASSLGTFSYNEQFF

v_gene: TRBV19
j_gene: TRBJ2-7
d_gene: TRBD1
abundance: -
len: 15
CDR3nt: TGTGCCAGTAGTCTGAGCGGACAGGGTGTCCACGAGCAGTACTTC
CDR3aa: CASSLSGQGVHEQYF

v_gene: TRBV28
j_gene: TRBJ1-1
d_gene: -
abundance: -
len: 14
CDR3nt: TGTGCCAGCAGTTTGCCCTCCCGGGGCACTGAAGCTTTCTTT
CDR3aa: CASSLPSRGTEAFF

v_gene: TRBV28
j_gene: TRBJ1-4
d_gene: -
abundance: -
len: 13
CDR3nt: TGTGCCAGCAGCGTTAGTGAGGCCTTCTCTGGATATTTT
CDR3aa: CASSVSEAFSGYF

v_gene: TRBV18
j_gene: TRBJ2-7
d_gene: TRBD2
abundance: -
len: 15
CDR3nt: TGTGCCAGCTCACCGCCGTCTAGCGGAAACTACGAGCAGTACTTC
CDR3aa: CASSPPSSGNYEQYF

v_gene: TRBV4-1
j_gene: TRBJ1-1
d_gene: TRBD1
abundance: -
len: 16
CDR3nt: TGCGCCAGCAGCCAAGATGGGACAGGGGGCCGGACTGAAGCTTTCTTT
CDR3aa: CASSQDGTGGRTEAFF

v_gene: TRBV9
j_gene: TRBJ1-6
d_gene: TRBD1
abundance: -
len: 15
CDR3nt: TGTGCCAGCAGGGGACAGGGGACAGTCCATTCACCCCTCCACTTT
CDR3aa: CASRGQGTVHSPLHF

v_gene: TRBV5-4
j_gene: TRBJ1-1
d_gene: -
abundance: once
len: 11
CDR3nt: TGTGCCAGCAGCCGGAACACTGAAGCTTTCTTT
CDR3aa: CASSRNTEAFF

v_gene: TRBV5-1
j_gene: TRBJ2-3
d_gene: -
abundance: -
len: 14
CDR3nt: TGCGCCAGCAGTCCGAGCGGTAGCACAGATACGCAGTATTTT
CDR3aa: CASSPSGSTDTQYF

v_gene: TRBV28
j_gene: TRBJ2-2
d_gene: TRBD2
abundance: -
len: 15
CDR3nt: TGTGCCAGCAGGAAAGCGGGAGGGGGCACCGGGGAGCTGTTTTTT
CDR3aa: CASRKAGGGTGELFF

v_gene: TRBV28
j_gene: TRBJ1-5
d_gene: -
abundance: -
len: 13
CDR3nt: TGTGCCAGCAGTGTTGACAGGTATCAGCCCCAGCATTTT
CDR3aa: CASSVDRYQPQHF

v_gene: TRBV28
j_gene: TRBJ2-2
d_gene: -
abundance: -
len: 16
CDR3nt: TGTGCCAGCATCCGAGCCGGGGTGGCGAACACCGGGGAGCTGTTTTTT
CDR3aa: CASIRAGVANTGELFF

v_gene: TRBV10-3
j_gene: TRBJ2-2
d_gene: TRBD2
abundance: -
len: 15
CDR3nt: TGTGCCATCAGTGAGGTAGCGGGAGGAACCGGGGAGCTGTTTTTT
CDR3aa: CAISEVAGGTGELFF

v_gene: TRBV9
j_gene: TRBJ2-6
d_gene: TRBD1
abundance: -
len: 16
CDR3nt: TGTGCCAGCAGCTCGACAGGGCGTTTGGGGGCCAACGTCCTGACTTTC
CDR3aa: CASSSTGRLGANVLTF

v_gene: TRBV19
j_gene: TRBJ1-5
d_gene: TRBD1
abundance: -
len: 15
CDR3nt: TGTGCCAGTAGTCGCGACAGGGCGGGCAATCAGCCCCAGCATTTT
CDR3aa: CASSRDRAGNQPQHF

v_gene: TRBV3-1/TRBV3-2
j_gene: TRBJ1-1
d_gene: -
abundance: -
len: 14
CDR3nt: TGTGCCAGCAGCGGGTCGGGAACCGGCACTGAAGCTTTCTTT
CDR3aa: CASSGSGTGTEAFF

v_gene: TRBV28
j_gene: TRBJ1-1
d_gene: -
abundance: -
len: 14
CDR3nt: TGTGCCAGCATCATTGGCGGCAGGAACACTGAAGCTTTCTTT
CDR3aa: CASIIGGRNTEAFF

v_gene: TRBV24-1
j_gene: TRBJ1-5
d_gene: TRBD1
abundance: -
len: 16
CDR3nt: TGTGCCACCAGTGACCCATCCACAGGGGATAACCAGCCCCAGCATTTT
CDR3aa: CATSDPSTGDNQPQHF

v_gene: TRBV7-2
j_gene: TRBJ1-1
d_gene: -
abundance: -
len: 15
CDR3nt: TGTGCCAGCAGCTTTTCCACAGTTATGAACACTGAAGCTTTCTTT
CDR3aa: CASSFSTVMNTEAFF

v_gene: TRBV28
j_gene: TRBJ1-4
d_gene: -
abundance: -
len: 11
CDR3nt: TGTGCCAGCGGGACACCGGAAAAACTGTTTTTT
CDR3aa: CASGTPEKLFF

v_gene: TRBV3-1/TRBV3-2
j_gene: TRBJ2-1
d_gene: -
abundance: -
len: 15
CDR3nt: TGTGCCAGCAGCCTCCCGAAGAGCTCCTACAATGAGCAGTTCTTC
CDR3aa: CASSLPKSSYNEQFF

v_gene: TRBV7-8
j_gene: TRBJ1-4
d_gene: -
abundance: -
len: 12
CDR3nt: TGTGCCAGCAGCGTAGGACTATCAAAACTGTTTTTT
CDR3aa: CASSVGLSKLFF

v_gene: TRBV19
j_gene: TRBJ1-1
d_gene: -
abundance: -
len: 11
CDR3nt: TGTGCCAGTAGTATGCGGGGCGCAGCTTTCTTT
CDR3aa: CASSMRGAAFF

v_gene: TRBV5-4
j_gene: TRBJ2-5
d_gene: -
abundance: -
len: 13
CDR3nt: TGTGCCAGCAGCCAGGTGGCCTCAGAGACCCAGTACTTC
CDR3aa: CASSQVASETQYF

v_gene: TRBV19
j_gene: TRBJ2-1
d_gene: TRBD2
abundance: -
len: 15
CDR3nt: TGTGCCAGTAGTATAGGGACTAGCGGATACAATGAGCAGTTCTTC
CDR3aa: CASSIGTSGYNEQFF

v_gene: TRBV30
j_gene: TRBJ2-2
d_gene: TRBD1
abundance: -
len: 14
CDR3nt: TGTGCCTCGACCGGGACAGGGCGCACCGGGGAGCTGTTTTTT
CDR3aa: CASTGTGRTGELFF

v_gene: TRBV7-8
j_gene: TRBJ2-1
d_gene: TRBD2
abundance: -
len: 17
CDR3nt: TGTGCCAGCAGCTTTGCCTCTCGGAGCGGGAGGGGAAATGAGCAGTTCTTC
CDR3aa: CASSFASRSGRGNEQFF

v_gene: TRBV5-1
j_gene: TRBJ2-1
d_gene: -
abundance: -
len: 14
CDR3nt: TGCGCCAGCAGCCTCCAACCTCCAGGCGATGAGCAGTTCTTC
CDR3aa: CASSLQPPGDEQFF

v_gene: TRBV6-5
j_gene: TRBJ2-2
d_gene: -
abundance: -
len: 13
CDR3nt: TGTGCCAGCAGTTACCTAAAAACCGGGGAGCTGTTTTTT
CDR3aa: CASSYLKTGELFF

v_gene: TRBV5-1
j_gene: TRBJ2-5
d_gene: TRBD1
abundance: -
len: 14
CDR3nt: TGCGCCAGCAGCTTCGGACAGGTTCAAGAGACCCAGTACTTC
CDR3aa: CASSFGQVQETQYF

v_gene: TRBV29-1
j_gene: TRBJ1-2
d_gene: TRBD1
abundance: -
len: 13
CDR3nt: TGCAGCGTTGAAGAGGGACAGGGTTCCGGCTACACCTTC
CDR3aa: CSVEEGQGSGYTF

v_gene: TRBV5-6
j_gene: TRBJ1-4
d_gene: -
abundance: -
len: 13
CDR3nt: TGTGCCAGCAGCTCTCCTGGGGGCTCAAAACTGTTTTTT
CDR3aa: CASSSPGGSKLFF

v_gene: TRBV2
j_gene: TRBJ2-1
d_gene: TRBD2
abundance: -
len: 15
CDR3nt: TGTGCCAGCAGGCTAGCGGGAGGGGGCTACAATGAGCAGTTCTTC
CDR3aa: CASRLAGGGYNEQFF

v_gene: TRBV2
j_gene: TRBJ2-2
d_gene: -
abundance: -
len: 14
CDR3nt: TGTGCCAGCCTTATGGGCAGTACCACCGGGGAGCTGTTTTTT
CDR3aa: CASLMGSTTGELFF

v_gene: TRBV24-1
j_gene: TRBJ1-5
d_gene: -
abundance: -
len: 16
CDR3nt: TGTGCCACCAGTGATGGCGGCAGGGATAGCAATCAGCCCCAGCATTTT
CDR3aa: CATSDGGRDSNQPQHF

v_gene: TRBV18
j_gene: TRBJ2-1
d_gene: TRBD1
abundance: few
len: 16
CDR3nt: TGTGCCAGCTCACCACCGGGACAGGGGACCTACAATGAGCAGTTCTTC
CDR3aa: CASSPPGQGTYNEQFF

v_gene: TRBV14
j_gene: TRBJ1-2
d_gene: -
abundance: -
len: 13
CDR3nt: TGTGCCAGCAGCCAAGAGAGGGACTATGGCTACACCTTC
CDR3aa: CASSQERDYGYTF

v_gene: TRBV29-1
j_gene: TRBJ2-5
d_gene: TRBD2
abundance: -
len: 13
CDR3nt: TGCAGCGTTGTTAGCGGGAGTAAAGAGACCCAGTACTTC
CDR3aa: CSVVSGSKETQYF

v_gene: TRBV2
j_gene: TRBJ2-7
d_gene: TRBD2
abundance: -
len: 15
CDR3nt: TGTGCCAGCAGTATTACTAGCGGGGTAGCCTACGAGCAGTACTTC
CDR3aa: CASSITSGVAYEQYF

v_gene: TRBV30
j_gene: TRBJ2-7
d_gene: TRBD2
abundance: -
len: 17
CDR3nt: TGTGCCTGGAGTGTACTTCGGACGGGAGGTGGAGGGTACGAGCAGTACTTC
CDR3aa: CAWSVLRTGGGGYEQYF

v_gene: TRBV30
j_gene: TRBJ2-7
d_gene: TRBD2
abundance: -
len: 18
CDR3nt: TGTGCCTGGAGCCCCCGGACTAGCGGACTACATATCTCCTACGAGCAGTACTTC
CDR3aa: CAWSPRTSGLHISYEQYF

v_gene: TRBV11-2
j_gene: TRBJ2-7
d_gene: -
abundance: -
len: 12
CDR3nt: TGTGCCAGCAGCTCCTACAGGGAACGGCAGTACTTC
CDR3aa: CASSSYRERQYF

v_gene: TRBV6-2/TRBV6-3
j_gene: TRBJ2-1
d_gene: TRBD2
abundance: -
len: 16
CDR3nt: TGTGCCAGCAGTCTTAGCGGGAGCACTCCCTACAATGAGCAGTTCTTC
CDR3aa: CASSLSGSTPYNEQFF

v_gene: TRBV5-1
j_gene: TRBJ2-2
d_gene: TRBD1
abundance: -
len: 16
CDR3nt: TGCGCCAGCAGCCCCCTAGGACAGGGGGGGACCGGGGAGCTGTTTTTT
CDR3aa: CASSPLGQGGTGELFF

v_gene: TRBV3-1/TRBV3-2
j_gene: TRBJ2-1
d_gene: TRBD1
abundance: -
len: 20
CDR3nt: TGTGCCAGCAGCCAAGGAGACCGGGACAGGGGGCAAGTATTATACAATGAGCAGTTCTTC
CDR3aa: CASSQGDRDRGQVLYNEQFF

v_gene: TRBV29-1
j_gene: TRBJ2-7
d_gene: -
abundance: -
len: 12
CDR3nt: TGCAGCGTCCGACGGAGCTCCTACGAGCAGTACTTC
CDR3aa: CSVRRSSYEQYF

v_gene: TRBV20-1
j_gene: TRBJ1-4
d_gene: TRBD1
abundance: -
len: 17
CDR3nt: TGCAGTGCTAGTACCGGGACATACAGGGGGGCTAATGAAAAACTGTTTTTT
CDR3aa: CSASTGTYRGANEKLFF

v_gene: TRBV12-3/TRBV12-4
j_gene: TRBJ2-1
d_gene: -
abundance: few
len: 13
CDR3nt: TGTGCCAGCAGCTCCATAGCGCGGAATGAGCAGTTCTTC
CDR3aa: CASSSIARNEQFF

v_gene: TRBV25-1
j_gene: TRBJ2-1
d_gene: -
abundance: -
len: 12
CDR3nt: TGTGCCAGCAGTGGTTCTAGCTTTGAGCAGTTCTTC
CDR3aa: CASSGSSFEQFF

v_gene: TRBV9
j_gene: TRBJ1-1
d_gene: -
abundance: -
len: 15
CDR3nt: TGTGCCAGCAGCGTTAGTAACTCGGGGAGCACTGAAGCTTTCTTT
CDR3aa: CASSVSNSGSTEAFF